The sequence of this T cell receptor (beta chain) was determined in a study of shared clonotypes between healthy human individuals. Profiling relied on immunoSEQ multiplex PCR, and the TCRdb table lists in-frame clones only, not all of them. There are about 1 million clones in the sample; about 76% occur only once, and approximately 1.5% lies in the top ten. This CDR3 has 16 amino acids. V lost 4 bases and J lost 0, with 16 bases in between. Germline V CDR1 and CDR2: LNHDA, SQIVND (reference sequence). This chain connects TRBV19 to TRBJ2-7, with a weak D call TRBD1 (6 bases). This receptor was obtained from a man younger than 30 in good health. Sequencing input: memory CD4+ T cells sorted from blood. Stated subset: CD45RA-negative fraction. The CDR3 region has the DNA TGTGCCAGTAGTACTGCAGGGGCCAGGAGCTCCTACGAGCAGTACTTC. It translates to CASSTAGARSSYEQYF.